The 14 T cell receptor beta chains listed next were all sequenced from one sample in a study of blood T cell repertoires in COVID-19. The protocol was immunoSEQ multiplex PCR, while the TCRdb copy is restricted to in-frame clones and leaves out a portion. The sample yields 75,000 to 100,000 clones, roughly 91% seen once. The sample consisted of peripheral blood. These receptors were obtained from a woman older than 75 with acute or convalescent COVID-19.

This clone was detected only once. The CDR3 is CASSLGGDSVKLFF. In nucleotides, the CDR3 is TGTGCCAGCAGTTTAGGGGGGGATTCAGTAAAACTGTTTTTT. This rearrangement joins TRBV28 to TRBJ1-4; a possible D gene is TRBD1 (5 bases). The germline CDR1 and CDR2 sequences are MDHEN and SYDVKM. V shed 2 bases and J shed 10 bases, with 14 bases lying between them. The CDR3 sequence is 14 residues long.

The chain employs TRBV4-2 and TRBJ1-6; no clear D gene. Germline loops: CDR1 LGHNA, CDR2 YNFKEQ. The CDR3 loop spans 15 amino acids. Trimming pared 0 bases from V and 8 bases from J, leaving 11 bases between. The CDR3 protein is CASSQEGKMDSPLHF. The CDR3 DNA reads TGTGCCAGCAGCCAAGAGGGCAAGATGGATTCACCCCTCCACTTT.

The chain carries TRBV20-1 and TRBJ2-7; no firm D call. The germline CDR1 and CDR2 sequences are DFQATT and SNEGSKA (reference sequence). V lost 3 bases and J 5 bases, leaving 8 bases between the germline ends. The CDR3 length is 11 residues. The CDR3 loop reads CSARKRDEQYF. The DNA for the CDR3 is TGCAGTGCTAGGAAACGGGACGAGCAGTACTTC.

The chain is built from TRBV6-1 and TRBJ1-1; 7 bases are shared with TRBD1. Germline V gives CDR1 MNHNS, CDR2 SASEGT. The CDR3 covers 15 residues. V gave up 6 bases and J gave up 5 bases; unmatched junction bases: 12. The CDR3 DNA is TGTGCCAGCAGACTAGAGCAGGGGGGCGGAACTGAAGCTTTCTTT. This translates into CASRLEQGGGTEAFF.

The V gene is TRBV19, the J gene TRBJ1-1, with a weak D call TRBD1 (6 bases). The CDR3 runs 15 residues. V dropped 5 bases and J dropped 1 base, with 14 bases sitting between them. Germline lookup yields CDR1 LNHDA and CDR2 SQIVND (reference sequence). DNA for the CDR3: TGTGCCAGTAGTCCGGACGGACAGCAGAACACTGAAGCTTTCTTT. This codes for CASSPDGQQNTEAFF. Drawing the rest from reference TRBV19 and TRBJ1-1, the complete variable domain is DGGITQSPKYLFRKEGQNVTLSCEQNLNHDAMYWYRQDPGQGLRLIYYSQIVNDFQKGDIAEGYSVSREKKESFPLTVTSAQKNPTAFYLCASSPDGQQNTEAFFGQGTRLTVV.

The V call is TRBV5-1, the J call TRBJ1-3; D is ambiguous. With 5 bases removed from V and 1 base from J, the gap between germline ends came to 7 bases. Germline CDR1 SGHRS, CDR2 YFSETQ. This CDR3 is built from 13 residues. This chain's CDR3 is CASRQASGNTIYF. CDR3 bases: TGCGCCAGCAGGCAGGCGTCTGGAAACACCATATATTTT.

Note on this clone: Other DNA sequences in the same sample also yield this CDR3. The chain employs TRBV12-3 or TRBV12-4 and TRBJ2-3; a weak D match, TRBD2 (6 bases). The length of the CDR3 is 12 residues. Trimming took off 7 bases at V and 10 bases at J, with 15 bases between the two ends. As DNA, the CDR3 is TGTGCCAGCATTCGGCGGGAAGGGGCGCAGTATTTT. Its translation is CASIRREGAQYF.

The chain couples TRBV11-2 to TRBJ2-1; 7 nucleotides agree with TRBD2. The CDR3 is 18 amino acids. Germline CDR1 and CDR2: SGHAT and FQNNGV. V trimming: 2 bases; J trimming: 0 bases; junction bases outside the gene matches: 10. The CDR3 loop is CASSLRTGRESSYNEQFF. CDR3 in DNA: TGTGCCAGCAGCTTACGGACTGGGCGGGAGAGCTCCTACAATGAGCAGTTCTTC.

V is TRBV9 and J is TRBJ2-1, with 13 bases fitting TRBD2. The J segment lost 6 bases and the V segment lost 4 bases, leaving 1 base of the junction unmatched. The CDR3 consists of 14 residues. Germline V CDR1 and CDR2: SGDLS, YYNGEE. The CDR3 nucleotides read TGTGCCAGCAGCCGGACTAGCGGGGGCAATGAGCAGTTCTTC. This translates into CASSRTSGGNEQFF.

J is TRBJ1-1 and V is TRBV30; no definite D call. The CDR3 runs 15 residues. Trimming shortened V by 2 bases and J by 4 bases, and 17 bases separated the two germline ends. Germline V gene data show CDR1 as GTSNPN and CDR2 as SVGIG (reference sequence). CDR3 DNA: TGTGCCTGGAGTCCTGGAGGGCAACTCATCACTGAAGCTTTCTTT. Encoded protein: CAWSPGGQLITEAFF.

The chain combines TRBV9 with TRBJ1-6, with D possibly being TRBD1 (5 bases). The CDR3 runs 15 residues. The V gene lost 0 bases and the J gene lost 10 bases, with 14 bases spanning the gap. CDR1 is SGDLS and CDR2 is YYNGEE in the germline V gene. The CDR3 here is CASSVDGALGSPLHF. The CDR3 region has the DNA TGTGCCAGCAGCGTAGATGGGGCGCTGGGATCACCCCTCCACTTT.

V and J are TRBV10-3 and TRBJ1-2; TRBD1 might be the D (5 bases). This CDR3 is 15 amino acids long. V was clipped by 2 bases and J by 2 bases, with 12 bases between them. Germline CDR1 ENHRY, CDR2 SYGVKD. The CDR3 DNA is TGTGCCATCAGTGAGCCACTGGGGGGGAACTATGGCTACACCTTC. It specifies CAISEPLGGNYGYTF.

The V gene is TRBV19, the J gene TRBJ1-4; 8 nucleotides agree with TRBD1. With V trimmed by 10 bases and J by 2 bases, 9 bases remained unmatched. This CDR3 is 15 amino acids long. Germline V lookup: CDR1 LNHDA, CDR2 SQIVND (reference sequence). This CDR3 reads CATADRALTNEKLFF. In nucleotides, the CDR3 is TGTGCCACCGCGGACAGGGCACTGACTAATGAAAAACTGTTTTTT. Filled out from reference TRBV19 and TRBJ1-4, the complete variable domain reads DGGITQSPKYLFRKEGQNVTLSCEQNLNHDAMYWYRQDPGQGLRLIYYSQIVNDFQKGDIAEGYSVSREKKESFPLTVTSAQKNPTAFYLCATADRALTNEKLFFGSGTQLSVL.

This clone was found a few times. The genes are TRBV5-1 and TRBJ2-1; 14 positions agree with TRBD2. With V trimmed by 0 bases and J by 5 bases, 4 bases remained unmatched. CDR1 SGHRS and CDR2 YFSETQ come from the germline V gene. The CDR3 spans 17 residues. The CDR3 DNA reads as TGCGCCAGCAGCTTGGCCCCGGGACTAGCGGGGGACAATGAGCAGTTCTTC. The encoded protein is CASSLAPGLAGDNEQFF. Filled out from reference TRBV5-1 and TRBJ2-1, the complete variable domain reads KAGVTQTPRYLIKTRGQQVTLSCSPISGHRSVSWYQQTPGQGLQFLFEYFSETQRNKGNFPGRFSGRQFSNSRSEMNVSTLELGDSALYLCASSLAPGLAGDNEQFFGPGTRLTVL.